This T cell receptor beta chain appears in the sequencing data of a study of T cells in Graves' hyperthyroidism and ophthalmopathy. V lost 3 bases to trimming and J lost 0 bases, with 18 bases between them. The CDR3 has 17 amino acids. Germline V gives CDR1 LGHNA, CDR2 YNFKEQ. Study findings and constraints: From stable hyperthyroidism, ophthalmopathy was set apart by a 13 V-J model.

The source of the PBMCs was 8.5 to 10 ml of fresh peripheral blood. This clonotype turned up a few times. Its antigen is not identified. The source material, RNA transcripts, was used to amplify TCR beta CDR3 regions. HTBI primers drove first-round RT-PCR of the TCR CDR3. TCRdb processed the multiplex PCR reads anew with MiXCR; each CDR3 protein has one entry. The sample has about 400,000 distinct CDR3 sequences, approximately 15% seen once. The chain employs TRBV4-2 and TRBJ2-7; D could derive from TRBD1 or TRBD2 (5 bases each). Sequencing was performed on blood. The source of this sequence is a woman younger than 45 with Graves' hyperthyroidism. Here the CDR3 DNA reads TGTGCCAGCAGCCAGGGACCCGACTACACGAGCTCCTACGAGCAGTACTTC. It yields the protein CASSQGPDYTSSYEQYF.